This T cell receptor beta chain was recovered during a study of T-cell reconstitution after alpha-beta-depleted transplantation in children. Study outcomes and limitations: About two months after transplant, alpha-beta T cells reportedly came from several hundred expanded graft clones.

Unique molecular identifiers were incorporated into the prepared TCRbeta library. One entry per CDR3 protein results from TCRdb running MiXCR on the PCR reads. Of more than 400,000 distinct CDR3 sequences listed, approximately 10% are singletons. This clonotype was counted at least ten times. No antigen is known for it. The sequencing used PBMCs, mostly from graft donor cells, collected 180 days after TCRalphabeta/CD19-depleted stem cell transplant. The clonotype was recovered from a female patient aged 2 to 10 who had a stem cell transplant for aplastic anemia, so the T cells may come from the graft donor.

Written as DNA, the CDR3 is TGCAGTGCTAGAGGGATCTGGCGGGAGGATACAGATACGCAGTATTTT. Translation: CSARGIWREDTDTQYF. V and J are TRBV20-1 and TRBJ2-3, with 8 nucleotides matching TRBD2. The CDR3 extends over 16 amino acids. Trimming cost V 1 base and J 3 bases; bases outside gene matches: 9. Germline loops: CDR1 DFQATT, CDR2 SNEGSKA (reference sequence).